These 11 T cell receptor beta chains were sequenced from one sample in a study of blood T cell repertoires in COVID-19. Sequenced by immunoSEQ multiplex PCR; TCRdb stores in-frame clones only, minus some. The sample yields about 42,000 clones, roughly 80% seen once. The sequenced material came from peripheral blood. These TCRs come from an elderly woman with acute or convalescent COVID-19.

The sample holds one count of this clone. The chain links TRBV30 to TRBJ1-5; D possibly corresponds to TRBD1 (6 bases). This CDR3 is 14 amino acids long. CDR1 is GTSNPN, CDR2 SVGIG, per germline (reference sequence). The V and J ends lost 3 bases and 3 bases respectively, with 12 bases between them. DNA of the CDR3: TGTGCCTGGAGCACCGGACAGCTCAATCAGCCCCAGCATTTT. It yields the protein CAWSTGQLNQPQHF.

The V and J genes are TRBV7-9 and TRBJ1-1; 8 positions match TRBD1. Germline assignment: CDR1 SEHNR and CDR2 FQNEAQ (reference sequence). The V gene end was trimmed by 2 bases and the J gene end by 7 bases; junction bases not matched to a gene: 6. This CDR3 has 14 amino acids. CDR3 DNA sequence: TGTGCCAGCAGCTTACAGGGGGCGGAGGATGAAGCTTTCTTT. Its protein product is CASSLQGAEDEAFF.

The CDR3 spells CASSNRAYNSPLHF. The CDR3 region has the DNA TGTGCCAGCAGCAACAGGGCCTATAATTCACCCCTCCACTTT. V gene TRBV27 combines with J gene TRBJ1-6, with D possibly matching TRBD1 (6 bases). Per germline, CDR1 MNHEY and CDR2 SMNVEV (reference sequence). This CDR3 has 14 amino acids. With 6 bases removed from V and 2 bases from J, the gap between germline ends came to 8 bases.

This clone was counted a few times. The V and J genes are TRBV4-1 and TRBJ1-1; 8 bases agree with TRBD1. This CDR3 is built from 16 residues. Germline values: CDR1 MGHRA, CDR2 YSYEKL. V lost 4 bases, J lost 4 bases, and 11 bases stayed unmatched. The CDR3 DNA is TGCGCCAGCAGCCTTATAGGACAGGGCCGAGGCACTGAAGCTTTCTTT. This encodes CASSLIGQGRGTEAFF.

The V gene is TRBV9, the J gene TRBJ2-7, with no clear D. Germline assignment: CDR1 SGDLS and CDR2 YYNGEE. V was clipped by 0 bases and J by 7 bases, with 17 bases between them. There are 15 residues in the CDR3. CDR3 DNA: TGTGCCAGCAGCGTAGGCAGCGATCACTACGTTGAGCAGTACTTC. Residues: CASSVGSDHYVEQYF.

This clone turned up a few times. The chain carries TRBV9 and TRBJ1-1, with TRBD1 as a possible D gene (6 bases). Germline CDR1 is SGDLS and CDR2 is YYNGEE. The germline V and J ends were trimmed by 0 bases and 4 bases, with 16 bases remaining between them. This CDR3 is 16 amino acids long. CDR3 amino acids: CASSVGPTGGGTEAFF. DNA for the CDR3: TGTGCCAGCAGCGTAGGACCGACGGGAGGGGGCACTGAAGCTTTCTTT. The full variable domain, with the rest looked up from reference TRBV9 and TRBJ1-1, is DSGVTQTPKHLITATGQRVTLRCSPRSGDLSVYWYQQSLDQGLQFLIQYYNGEERAKGNILERFSAQQFPDLHSELNLSSLELGDSALYFCASSVGPTGGGTEAFFGQGTRLTVV.

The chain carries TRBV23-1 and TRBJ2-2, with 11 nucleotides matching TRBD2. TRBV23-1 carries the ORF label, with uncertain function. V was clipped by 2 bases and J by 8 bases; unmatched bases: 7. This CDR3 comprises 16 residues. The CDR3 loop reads CASSQGIAGGLGELFF. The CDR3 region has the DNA TGCGCCAGCAGTCAAGGGATAGCGGGAGGGCTTGGGGAGCTGTTTTTT.

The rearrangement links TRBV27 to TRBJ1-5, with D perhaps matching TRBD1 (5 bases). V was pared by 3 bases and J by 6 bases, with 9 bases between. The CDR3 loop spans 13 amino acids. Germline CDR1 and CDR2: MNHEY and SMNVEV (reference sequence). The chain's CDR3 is CASSLRGAQPQHF. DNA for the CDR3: TGTGCCAGCAGTTTGCGGGGCGCTCAGCCCCAGCATTTT.

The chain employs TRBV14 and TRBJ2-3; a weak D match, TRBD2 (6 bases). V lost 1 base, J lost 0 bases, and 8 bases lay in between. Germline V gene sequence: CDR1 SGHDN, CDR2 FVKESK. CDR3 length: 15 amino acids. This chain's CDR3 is CASSQGGASTDTQYF. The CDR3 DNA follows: TGTGCCAGCAGCCAAGGCGGGGCCAGCACAGATACGCAGTATTTT.

CDR3 residues: CASSSPGLAGGYEQYF. The CDR3 DNA follows: TGTGCCAGCAGCTCACCCGGACTAGCGGGAGGATACGAGCAGTACTTC. V and J are TRBV7-8 and TRBJ2-7, with 14 bases that match TRBD2. CDR1 and CDR2 from the germline V gene are SGHVS and FQNEAQ. This CDR3 region has 16 residues. The trim removed 4 bases at V and 4 bases at J, leaving 6 bases unmatched.

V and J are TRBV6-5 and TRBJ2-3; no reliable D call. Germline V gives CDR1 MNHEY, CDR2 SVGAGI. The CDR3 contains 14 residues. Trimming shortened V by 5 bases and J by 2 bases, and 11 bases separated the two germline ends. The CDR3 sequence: CASSLPGSTDTQYF. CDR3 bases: TGTGCCAGCAGTCTCCCTGGCTCCACAGATACGCAGTATTTT.